Following are 21 T cell receptor beta chains from one sample sequenced in a study of T cell repertoires in cytomegalovirus infection. One entry per CDR3 protein results from TCRdb running MiXCR on the reads. Of about 450,000 distinct CDR3 sequences in the sample, approximately 30% are singletons; the top ten hold roughly an eighth. Sample: PBMCs. Every receptor here comes from a human donor in good health (CMV status not recorded). Some clones in this sample may be carry-over from other donors' samples.

This clonotype was seen many times. This chain joins TRBV7-3 and TRBJ2-6; D may be TRBD1 (6 bases). The germline gives CDR1 SGHTA, CDR2 FQGTGA. V was shortened by 8 bases and J by 1 base, with 15 bases between the two germline ends. The CDR3 loop spans 16 amino acids. The CDR3: CASAETGLSGANVLTF. CDR3 DNA: TGTGCCAGCGCCGAGACAGGCTTATCTGGGGCCAACGTCCTGACTTTC.

This clonotype is a singleton in its sample. Given a much more abundant clone one base away, this may be a read error. The chain carries TRBV11-2 and TRBJ2-7; D possibly uses TRBD1 or TRBD2 (5 bases each). Germline V gene data show CDR1 as SGHAT and CDR2 as FQNNGV. CDR3 length equals 14 residues. The CDR3 loop is CSSSPGRSFYEQYF. Written as DNA, the CDR3 is TGTTCCAGCAGCCCGGGACGCTCTTTCTACGAGCAGTACTTC.

CDR3 protein: CASSPSGTEPRPQHF. The CDR3 DNA reads TGTGCCAGCAGCCCTAGTGGGACGGAGCCCCGGCCCCAGCATTTT. This sequence joins TRBV11-2 and TRBJ1-5; perhaps TRBD1 as D (5 bases). Germline V gene sequence: CDR1 SGHAT, CDR2 FQNNGV. CDR3 length equals 15 residues. Between the trimmed V and J ends, which lost 5 bases and 9 bases, there was a span of 20 bases.

As regards this clonotype: Germline and junction disagree at one end, which may indicate a read error. The chain carries TRBV7-2 and TRBJ2-2; 7 bases align to TRBD1. The CDR3 spans 16 residues. Germline-derived CDR1 and CDR2 are SGHTA and FQGNSA. In DNA form, the CDR3 reads TGTTCCAGCAACACCCGCGGACAGGCGAACACCGGGGAGCTGTTTTTT. Translating gives CSSNTRGQANTGELFF.

This clonotype has only a few counts. The chain carries TRBV7-3 and TRBJ2-1, with 7 nucleotides matching TRBD2. The CDR3 spans 16 residues. Looked up from germline, CDR1 is SGHTA and CDR2 is FQGTGA. The V and J ends lost 0 bases and 0 bases, in that order; junction bases with no gene match: 2. Here the CDR3 reads CASSLTGGGSYNEQFF. CDR3 in DNA: TGTGCCAGCAGCTTAACTGGCGGGGGCTCCTACAATGAGCAGTTCTTC.

The CDR3 here is CASSIRGKDRNQPQHF. In nucleotides, the CDR3 is TGTGCCAGCAGTATTAGGGGGAAGGACAGAAATCAGCCCCAGCATTTT. The chain employs TRBV12-3 or TRBV12-4 and TRBJ1-5; the D gene is possibly TRBD1 (6 bases). Deletions cut 5 bases from V and 4 bases from J, with 18 bases between. This CDR3 comprises 16 residues.

This clonotype occurred a few times. This chain links TRBV5-6 with TRBJ1-2; 8 nucleotides line up with TRBD1. CDR3 size: 16 residues. V was pared by 4 bases and J by 0 bases, with 8 bases of the junction left unmatched. Germline lookup yields CDR1 SGHDT and CDR2 YYEEEE. In nucleotides, the CDR3 is TGTGCCAGCAGCCACGGGACAGGACTAGCTAACTATGGCTACACCTTC. Translating it yields CASSHGTGLANYGYTF.

The CDR3 DNA is TGTGCCAGCAGTTTAGGGGCGGAGGATGGCTACACCTTC. Residues: CASSLGAEDGYTF. The rearrangement joins TRBV28 to TRBJ1-2; the D gene is possibly TRBD1 (5 bases). V was shortened by 2 bases and J by 6 bases, with 10 bases between the two germline ends. From germline, CDR1 is MDHEN and CDR2 SYDVKM. This CDR3 is built from 13 residues.

V and J are TRBV2 and TRBJ2-7, with D unresolved. V was shortened by 10 bases and J by 4 bases, with 8 bases between the two germline ends. Looked up from germline, CDR1 is SNHLY and CDR2 is FYNNEI. CDR3 length: 10 residues. CDR3 in amino acids: CATSGYEQYF. Here the CDR3 DNA reads TGTGCCACCTCCGGGTACGAGCAGTACTTC.

This clonotype has only one observation. This chain connects TRBV2 to TRBJ1-3; D may be TRBD1 (6 bases). The CDR3 totals 13 residues. In germline, CDR1 is SNHLY, CDR2 FYNNEI. The V and J ends lost 7 bases and 4 bases respectively, with 11 bases between them. The CDR3 DNA is TGTGCCAGCATTCAGGGGATAGGAAACACCATATATTTT. Protein: CASIQGIGNTIYF.

This clonotype was observed at least ten times. The J gene is TRBJ2-1, the V gene TRBV19; 8 nucleotides match TRBD2. This CDR3 comprises 16 residues. V shed 2 bases and J 0 bases; nucleotides not matched to a gene: 3. Per the germline V gene, CDR1 is LNHDA and CDR2 is SQIVND (reference sequence). This CDR3 reads CASSISGGSSYNEQFF. CDR3 bases: TGTGCCAGTAGTATAAGCGGGGGATCCTCCTACAATGAGCAGTTCTTC.

This chain connects TRBV6-1 to TRBJ2-1, with D possibly matching TRBD1 (6 bases). The CDR3 runs 12 residues. Germline V lookup: CDR1 MNHNS, CDR2 SASEGT. The germline V and J ends were trimmed by 8 bases and 4 bases, with 9 bases remaining between them. CDR3 protein: CASLGQYNEQFF. In DNA, the CDR3 is TGTGCCAGCCTAGGACAGTACAATGAGCAGTTCTTC.

The chain links TRBV12-3 or TRBV12-4 to TRBJ2-3; the D gene is possibly TRBD1 (6 bases). Trimming shortened V by 9 bases and J by 6 bases, and 16 bases separated the two germline ends. The CDR3 totals 13 residues. CDR3 sequence: CASSLGDIDTQYF. In DNA, the CDR3 is TGTGCCAGTTCATTGGGGGACATCGATACGCAGTATTTT.

CDR3 residues: CATSTNRGGLGKPQHF. In nucleotides, the CDR3 is TGTGCCACCAGCACTAACAGGGGAGGTCTTGGGAAGCCCCAGCATTTT. The V gene is TRBV15, the J gene TRBJ1-5, with 7 bases lining up with TRBD1. CDR1 and CDR2 (germline): LNHNV, YYDKDF (reference sequence). V lost 4 bases to trimming and J lost 8 bases; unmatched junction nucleotides: 14. The CDR3 is made up of 16 amino acids.

Comments on this clonotype: The junction shows a germline mismatch at one end, possibly a read error. The V gene is TRBV6-5, the J gene TRBJ1-1; 7 nucleotides match TRBD1. The CDR3 runs to 17 residues. From germline, CDR1 is MNHEY and CDR2 SVGAGI. The CDR3 reads CARSYEKSRGLGTEAFF. CDR3 DNA sequence: TGTGCCAGAAGTTACGAGAAGTCCAGGGGGTTAGGCACGGAAGCTTTCTTT.

This clonotype was detected only a few times. This chain links TRBV6-6 with TRBJ2-6; no firm D call. CDR3 length equals 14 residues. V dropped 5 bases and J dropped 2 bases, with 7 bases sitting between them. Germline loops: CDR1 MNHNY, CDR2 SVGAGI (reference sequence). CDR3 nucleotide sequence: TGTGCCAGCAGTGACCCCCCTGGGGCCAACGTCCTGACTTTC. This gives the protein CASSDPPGANVLTF.

CDR3 nucleotides: TGTGCCAGCAGCTTAGGAGAGATTGGGACAGGGATCAATCAGCCCCAGCATTTT. This translates into CASSLGEIGTGINQPQHF. The rearrangement links TRBV7-9 to TRBJ1-5; 9 nucleotides line up with TRBD1. The trim removed 1 base at V and 3 bases at J, leaving 10 bases unmatched. This CDR3 is built from 18 residues. In germline, CDR1 is SEHNR, CDR2 FQNEAQ (reference sequence).

This clonotype was detected a few times. The chain combines TRBV2 with TRBJ1-2; weak D call: TRBD1 (5 bases). Deletions cut 6 bases from V and 3 bases from J, with 17 bases between. Germline values: CDR1 SNHLY, CDR2 FYNNEI. The CDR3 runs 15 residues. The CDR3 DNA follows: TGTGCCAGCAGATCCCAGGGAAGAATGGACTATGGCTACACCTTC. Translated, it gives CASRSQGRMDYGYTF.

J is TRBJ1-1 and V is TRBV20-1; D ambiguous. Trimming left V 0 bases short and J 1 base short, with 12 bases between. This CDR3 is 15 amino acids long. Germline V gene lookup returns CDR1 DFQATT and CDR2 SNEGSKA (reference sequence). DNA of the CDR3: TGCAGTGCTAGAGATCAACGACGGGGGAACACTGAAGCTTTCTTT. Translating it yields CSARDQRRGNTEAFF.

As regards this clonotype: Just one base apart from a much larger clone, this may be a read error. This rearrangement joins TRBV7-2 to TRBJ1-5, with a weak D call TRBD1 (5 bases). The CDR3 loop spans 15 amino acids. Germline CDR1 is SGHTA and CDR2 is FQGNSA. The CDR3 loop is CAGSSWTNSNQPQHF. In nucleotides, the CDR3 is TGTGCCGGCAGCTCATGGACAAATAGCAATCAGCCCCAGCATTTT.

The chain links TRBV12-3 or TRBV12-4 to TRBJ2-5; D is undetermined. The CDR3 spans 14 residues. The ends were cut back, 3 bases at V and 0 bases at J, with 8 bases in the middle. CDR3 in amino acids: CASSLHRYQETQYF. Written as DNA, the CDR3 is TGTGCCAGCAGTTTGCACAGATACCAAGAGACCCAGTACTTC.